The entry below describes one T cell receptor beta chain. The target of this receptor is not known. This sample is part of a study of control samples from healthy donors and cancer patients (dated by TCRdb to 2018 to 2020). Libraries were made using the immunoSEQ multiplex PCR assay. The clones in this table, taken by TCRdb from immuneACCESS, are in-frame only. Not every clone is retained; where verified, under half of the shortfall comes from an unresolved V gene, and the cause of the rest is unknown. The table of this sample itemizes approximately 190,000 clones. The top ten constitute roughly 2% of the sample. The specimen was blood. This clonotype was sampled from a woman aged 25 to 39 in good health.

The CDR3 protein is CASSQDAQGNTEAFF. The DNA sequence is TGCGCCAGCAGCCAAGATGCACAGGGGAACACTGAAGCTTTCTTT. Here the chain combines TRBV4-1 and TRBJ1-1; tentative D gene TRBD1, with 6 bases matching. Via the germline V gene, CDR1 is MGHRA and CDR2 YSYEKL. The CDR3 goes from the cysteine to the phenylalanine over 15 residues. The only DNA kept is the CDR3, 45 bases in frame from the first base. Trimming takes 0 bases from V and 1 base from J, and the germline ends sit 9 bases apart.